What follows are 6 T cell receptor beta chains derived from one specimen sequenced in a study of T cells expressing NK-cell markers. From the 5' RACE reads, TCRdb lists one entry per CDR3 protein and no DNA. This repertoire includes about 260,000 distinct CDR3 sequences. Material: blood T cells: a sorted CD56 or NKG2C T cell subset, CD4+ or CD8+ T cells, or bulk PBMC T cells (not recorded which). The receptors originated from a man aged 18 to 35 in good health.

The chain uses TRBV7-2 and TRBJ2-3; TCRdb proposes TRBD1, but this gene call is untestable without DNA. The germline V gene encodes CDR1 SGHTA and CDR2 FQGNSA. This CDR3 spans 14 amino acids. The CDR3 sequence is CASRPGLATDTQYF.

The CDR3 reads CSAQRDSNQPQHF. V and J are TRBV29-1 and TRBJ1-5. From germline, CDR1 is SQVTM and CDR2 ANQGSEA. This CDR3 spans 13 amino acids.

CDR3 sequence: CASSSRRVENSPLHF. The rearrangement uses TRBV6-1 and TRBJ1-6; absent DNA, TCRdb's TRBD1 call cannot be checked. Germline V gene sequence: CDR1 MNHNS, CDR2 SASEGT. The CDR3 has 15 residues.

This chain joins TRBV29-1 and TRBJ2-7; TCRdb gives TRBD1 as the D gene, but with no DNA this cannot be confirmed. This CDR3 contains 12 residues. Germline values: CDR1 SQVTM, CDR2 ANQGSEA. CDR3 protein: CSVETGSYEQYF.

This sequence joins TRBV12-3 or TRBV12-4 and TRBJ2-5. This CDR3 is built from 14 residues. CDR3 in amino acids: CASSFAGDQETQYF.

V and J are TRBV28 and TRBJ2-1; TCRdb designates TRBD1, a call that cannot be tested without DNA. This CDR3 contains 16 residues. The V gene's germline CDR1 is MDHEN and CDR2 SYDVKM. CDR3 residues: CASSGPRGQGWNEQFF.